The entry below gives a single T cell receptor beta chain sequence along with its context. One end of the junction does not line up with germline, which may come from a read error. CDR3 size: 15 residues. CDR1 is SQVTM, CDR2 ANQGSEA, per germline. This entry comes from a study of cytomegalovirus exposure and HLA in healthy donors. The PCR was carried out with 60 Vbeta primers and 13 Jbeta primers. TCRdb's table, derived via immunoSEQ multiplex PCR, lists solely in-frame clones and lacks some. The sample includes roughly 130,000 clones, around 80% of them seen just once. The specimen sequenced was PBMCs. This TCR came from a man between 25 and 39 years old in good health and CMV-seronegative. This sequence joins TRBV29-1 and TRBJ1-3; maybe TRBD1 (5 bases). CDR3 DNA sequence: TGCGGCGTTGAAGCGCAGGGTGACCCTGGAAACACCATATATTTT. Translation gives CGVEAQGDPGNTIYF. Full variable domain (remainder filled in from reference TRBV29-1 and TRBJ1-3): SAVISQKPSRDICQRGTSLTIQCQVDSQVTMMFWYRQQPGQSLTLIATANQGSEATYESGFVIDKFPISRPNLTFSTLTVSNMSPEDSSIYLCGVEAQGDPGNTIYFGEGSWLTVV.